The 24 T cell receptor beta chains presented below share a single source sample, sequenced in a study of T-cell memory formation after mild COVID-19. TCRdb itself ran the 5' RACE reads through MiXCR, one entry per CDR3 protein. The sample holds about 140,000 distinct CDR3 sequences, over 6% seen once. The sample comprised PBMCs or a T cell subset sorted from them (not recorded which). Receptors originate from an adult woman who had mild COVID-19 (a few samples of this study predate the infection). Cell type and time point are not known.

Many counts were recorded for this clonotype. The genes are TRBV6-6 and TRBJ2-4; 11 bases agree with TRBD1. Losses at the gene ends were 7 bases for V and 1 base for J; bases not matched to a gene: 9. CDR3 size: 17 residues. Germline CDR1 MNHNY, CDR2 SVGAGI (reference sequence). The CDR3 region is CASTSFRDRGAKNIQYF. The CDR3 nucleotides read TGTGCCAGCACCTCCTTCCGGGACAGGGGGGCCAAAAACATTCAGTACTTC.

This clonotype came up many times. V is TRBV12-3 or TRBV12-4 and J is TRBJ1-4, with TRBD1 matching over 9 bases. This CDR3 contains 14 residues. The V segment lost 5 bases and the J segment 7 bases; nucleotides outside the gene matches: 5. DNA of the CDR3: TGTGCCAGCAGTCCTGGGACAGGGAGTGAAAAACTGTTTTTT. Translated: CASSPGTGSEKLFF.

This clonotype was seen repeatedly, ten times or more. The J gene is TRBJ1-1, the V gene TRBV7-9, with 8 bases aligning to TRBD1. The CDR3 runs 17 residues. The V gene end was trimmed by 0 bases and the J gene end by 1 base; junction bases not matched to a gene: 7. CDR1 SEHNR and CDR2 FQNEAQ come from the germline V gene (reference sequence). The CDR3 nucleotides are TGTGCCAGCAGCTTAGCTTACCGGGGGACAGGGAACACTGAAGCTTTCTTT. This sequence encodes CASSLAYRGTGNTEAFF.

V usage is TRBV7-2 and J usage is TRBJ2-7, with 7 bases that match TRBD1. Trimming at V came to 1 base and at J to 13 bases, leaving 10 bases not matched to a gene. Germline V gene data show CDR1 as SGHTA and CDR2 as FQGNSA. The CDR3 is 13 amino acids. The CDR3 DNA follows: TGTGCCAGCAGCTTAGGGCCGGGACAGCTTTCTTACTTC. Translation: CASSLGPGQLSYF.

The CDR3 DNA is TGTGCCAGCAGCCGCCCCCGCGGGGAGCTGTTTTTT. Protein product: CASSRPRGELFF. The J gene is TRBJ2-2, the V gene TRBV3-1; no reliable D call. V lost 4 bases and J lost 7, with 7 bases in between. The CDR3 spans 12 residues. Germline V gene data show CDR1 as LGHDT and CDR2 as YNNKEL (reference sequence).

This clonotype was counted a few times. The chain employs TRBV5-1 and TRBJ2-2, with 7 bases aligning to TRBD2. Germline trimming cut 3 bases from V and 5 bases from J; bases unmatched to any gene: 4. The CDR3 has 14 residues. The germline V gene has CDR1 SGHRS and CDR2 YFSETQ. Here the CDR3 reads CASSSLGGTGELFF. CDR3 DNA: TGCGCCAGCAGCTCCTTGGGGGGGACCGGGGAGCTGTTTTTT.

This clonotype came up many times. V is TRBV29-1 and J is TRBJ2-1; 13 bases match TRBD2. This CDR3 has 16 residues. With V trimmed by 7 bases and J by 3 bases, 9 bases remained unmatched. The germline gives CDR1 SQVTM, CDR2 ANQGSEA. The CDR3 spells CSGVGTSGALYNEQFF. CDR3 coding DNA: TGCAGCGGTGTTGGGACTAGCGGGGCGCTCTACAATGAGCAGTTCTTC.

This clonotype occurred many times. The chain recombines TRBV12-3 or TRBV12-4 with TRBJ1-1, with D perhaps TRBD1 (5 bases). This CDR3 is built from 16 residues. V was trimmed by 6 bases and J by 1 base, leaving 18 bases between them. CDR3: CASSPGGSITNTEAFF. CDR3 DNA: TGTGCCAGCAGCCCGGGGGGATCGATTACGAACACTGAAGCTTTCTTT.

V gene TRBV24-1 combines with J gene TRBJ2-1, with 14 positions matching TRBD2. Trimming cost V 1 base and J 5 bases; bases outside gene matches: 3. Germline CDR1 is KGHDR and CDR2 is SFDVKD. The CDR3 has 17 amino acids. The DNA for the CDR3 is TGTGCCACCAGTGATTTAAAGACTAGCGGGAGGGACAATGAGCAGTTCTTC. This translates into CATSDLKTSGRDNEQFF.

This chain links TRBV12-3 or TRBV12-4 with TRBJ1-2, with D maybe TRBD1 (5 bases). This CDR3 has 15 residues. V gave up 3 bases and J gave up 4 bases, with 15 bases separating them. The CDR3 loop reads CASSLRGARPYGYTF. The CDR3 region has the DNA TGTGCCAGCAGTTTGCGAGGGGCAAGACCCTATGGCTACACCTTC.

Many counts were recorded for this clonotype. The chain recombines TRBV12-3 or TRBV12-4 with TRBJ2-5; TRBD1 might be the D (6 bases). Trimming stripped 6 bases from V and 5 bases from J, with 16 bases between. The CDR3 spans 14 residues. In DNA, the CDR3 is TGTGCCAGCAGCAGAAGGGCCAGGGGCGAGACCCAGTACTTC. Residues: CASSRRARGETQYF.

Remarks on this clonotype: This may arise from a read error, as a much more abundant clone is one base away. This sequence joins TRBV18 and TRBJ2-2; D perhaps matches TRBD2 (5 bases). The V gene lost 4 bases and the J gene lost 7 bases, with 10 bases spanning the gap. The CDR3 loop spans 13 amino acids. The germline V gene encodes CDR1 KGHSH and CDR2 LQKENI. The CDR3 loop is CASSLLAHGELFF. The CDR3 coding sequence is TGTGCCAGCTCACTCCTAGCCCACGGGGAGCTGTTTTTT.

Remarks on this clonotype: This could be a read error, since a much larger clone is one nucleotide away. The CDR3 reads CASSLAHENQTQHF. The CDR3 nucleotides read TGTGCCAGCAGTTTAGCGCACGAGAATCAGACCCAGCATTTT. The V gene is TRBV12-3 or TRBV12-4, the J gene TRBJ1-5; D gene uncertain. There are 14 residues in the CDR3.

This clonotype was recorded a few times. The rearrangement joins TRBV12-3 or TRBV12-4 to TRBJ2-1; a weak D match, TRBD2 (6 bases). V was cut by 7 bases and J by 2 bases, with 15 bases left in between. This CDR3 spans 15 amino acids. The CDR3 bases are TGTGCCAGCACCAAAGACGGGGGAACCTACAATGAGCAGTTCTTC. This gives the protein CASTKDGGTYNEQFF.

This clonotype was counted many times. The chain has TRBV12-3 or TRBV12-4 and TRBJ1-5; a weak D match, TRBD1 (5 bases). V lost 5 bases to trimming and J lost 4 bases, with 18 bases between them. CDR3 length equals 16 residues. The CDR3 region has the DNA TGTGCCAGCAGTCCTCGCTCCGGGACCTTGAATCAGCCCCAGCATTTT. Translation gives CASSPRSGTLNQPQHF.

This clonotype was counted only a few times. CDR3 amino acids: CSASQGWFNEKLFF. In DNA form, the CDR3 reads TGCAGTGCTTCCCAAGGATGGTTTAATGAAAAACTGTTTTTT. The gene calls are TRBV20-1 and TRBJ1-4; D not certain. Trimming left V 5 bases short and J 4 bases short, with 14 bases between. The CDR3 totals 14 residues. Germline lookup yields CDR1 DFQATT and CDR2 SNEGSKA (reference sequence).

This clonotype was counted only a few times. This rearrangement joins TRBV12-3 or TRBV12-4 to TRBJ2-1; 10 bases line up with TRBD1. With 6 bases clipped from V and 9 bases from J, the junction kept 17 bases outside the gene matches. The CDR3 extends over 17 amino acids. CDR3 amino acids: CASRRDRGGSGNGEQFF. In nucleotides, the CDR3 is TGTGCCAGCAGACGGGACAGGGGAGGGTCGGGCAACGGTGAGCAGTTCTTC.

This clonotype showed up just a few times. The germline gene is not matched at one end of the junction; a read error may be the cause. The J gene is TRBJ1-4, the V gene TRBV30; maybe TRBD1 (6 bases). Germline CDR1 is GTSNPN and CDR2 is SVGIG (reference sequence). The CDR3 totals 15 residues. The DNA of the CDR3 is TGTGCCTGGAGGGGGGCGGACAGTCTTAATGGAAAACTGTTTTTT. It yields the protein CAWRGADSLNGKLFF.

This clonotype came up many times. The chain links TRBV4-1 to TRBJ2-3; D gene unclear. Germline CDR1 MGHRA, CDR2 YSYEKL. V lost 4 bases, J lost 0 bases, and 14 bases lay in between. The CDR3 totals 16 residues. CDR3 coding DNA: TGCGCCAGCAGCCGAATGACTGTCTCTAGCACAGATACGCAGTATTTT. It codes for CASSRMTVSSTDTQYF.

This chain uses TRBV20-1 with TRBJ1-1; TRBD1 matches 9 bases. This CDR3 spans 14 amino acids. V lost 4 bases and J lost 8; bases outside the gene matches: 11. CDR1 and CDR2 from the germline V gene are DFQATT and SNEGSKA (reference sequence). This chain's CDR3 is CSANRDRVFTEAFF. CDR3 sequence (DNA): TGCAGTGCTAACCGGGACAGGGTCTTCACAGAAGCTTTCTTT.

This sequence joins TRBV2 and TRBJ1-6; 9 bases match TRBD1. CDR3 length: 13 amino acids. After removal of 3 bases from V and 14 bases from J, the junction contained 5 bases not matched to a gene. Germline V lookup: CDR1 SNHLY, CDR2 FYNNEI. The CDR3 region has the DNA TGTGCCAGCAGTGAGGGACAGGGTATCACCCTCCACTTT. This sequence encodes CASSEGQGITLHF.

As for this clonotype: It may be a read error: a sequence one base away is much more abundant. J is TRBJ1-1 and V is TRBV7-9; D is unclear. Germline CDR1 reads SEHNR; CDR2 reads FQNEAQ (reference sequence). There are 14 residues in the CDR3. Here the CDR3 reads CASILRPTNTEAFF. Written as DNA, the CDR3 is TGTGCCAGCATCTTAAGGCCCACGAACACTGAAGCTTTCTTT.

This clonotype was seen more than once but under ten times. This rearrangement joins TRBV29-1 to TRBJ2-2, with 9 bases aligning to TRBD2. Trimming at V came to 0 bases and at J to 6 bases, leaving 8 bases not matched to a gene. CDR1 and CDR2 (germline): SQVTM, ANQGSEA. This CDR3 region has 16 residues. CDR3 loop: CSVEDRAGGRPGELFF. CDR3 in DNA: TGCAGCGTTGAAGATCGCGCGGGGGGGCGTCCCGGGGAGCTGTTTTTT.

The V gene is TRBV24-1, the J gene TRBJ1-5, with 9 bases fitting TRBD1. V lost 4 bases and J lost 6; bases outside the gene matches: 9. The CDR3 contains 16 residues. The germline V gene has CDR1 KGHDR and CDR2 SFDVKD. CDR3 residues: CATSDARDRDGQPQHF. CDR3 nucleotide sequence: TGTGCCACCAGTGACGCCCGGGACAGGGACGGTCAGCCCCAGCATTTT.